The rows below give T cell receptor beta chains drawn from one sample of a study of metastatic and nonmetastatic thyroid tumors. TCRdb reanalyzed the PCR reads via MiXCR. The sample lists about 22,000 clones, around 18% occurring once. The sequencing sample was made of adjacent normal tissue. The receptors shown here come from a male donor with papillary thyroid cancer or a benign thyroid nodule (not recorded which). Some clones in this sample may be carry-over from other donors' samples. Both conserved end residues are part of each CDR3. The order of the fields is clone size, CDR3 length, D gene, V gene, J gene, CDR3 DNA, CDR3 protein. D genes are given only for firm matches. Not all rows give a size; the values are once, few, many and, for expanded clones, a class.

size: many; length: 15; D: .; V: TRBV9; J: TRBJ1-1; DNA: TGTGCCAGCAGCGTAGTTCCAGGGCGGAACACTGAAGCTTTCTTT; CDR3: CASSVVPGRNTEAFF
size: .; length: 15; D: TRBD1; V: TRBV5-1; J: TRBJ1-2; DNA: TGCGCCAGCATTCAGGTAGACAGGGCCGTTAATGGCTACACCTTC; CDR3: CASIQVDRAVNGYTF
size: .; length: 13; D: .; V: TRBV7-6; J: TRBJ2-6; DNA: TGTGCCGGCAGACCCCCCGGGGCCAACGCCCTGACTTTC; CDR3: CAGRPPGANALTF
size: few; length: 14; D: .; V: TRBV24-1; J: TRBJ2-1; DNA: TGTGCCACCAGTGACGCAGGTTCTTACAATGAGCAGTTCTTC; CDR3: CATSDAGSYNEQFF
size: medium-sized; length: 13; D: .; V: TRBV6-1; J: TRBJ2-3; DNA: TGTGCCAGCAAGGCCCAGCCGGCAGATACGCAGTATTTT; CDR3: CASKAQPADTQYF
size: few; length: 19; D: TRBD2; V: TRBV10-2; J: TRBJ2-3; DNA: TGCGCCAGCAGTGGGCCGACTAGCGGGAGGGCCTATGACACAGATACGCAGTATTTT; CDR3: CASSGPTSGRAYDTDTQYF
size: medium-sized; length: 14; D: .; V: TRBV24-1; J: TRBJ2-3; DNA: TGTGCCACCAGTGTATCGACAGCCCAAGATACGCAGTATTTT; CDR3: CATSVSTAQDTQYF
size: .; length: 13; D: TRBD1; V: TRBV29-1; J: TRBJ1-1; DNA: TGCAGCGCCTTGACAGGGATGAACACTGAAGCTTTCTTT; CDR3: CSALTGMNTEAFF
size: few; length: 15; D: .; V: TRBV6-1; J: TRBJ2-1; DNA: TGTGCCAGCAAGGAACGGGCTGGATGGTGGCTTGAGCAGTTCTTC; CDR3: CASKERAGWWLEQFF
size: .; length: 11; D: .; V: TRBV28; J: TRBJ1-2; DNA: TGTGCCAGCAGAAGCCTGAATGGCTACACCTTC; CDR3: CASRSLNGYTF
size: few; length: 14; D: .; V: TRBV24-1; J: TRBJ2-1; DNA: TGTGCCACCAGTGAGGACATGCTATACAATGAGCAGTTCTTC; CDR3: CATSEDMLYNEQFF
size: many; length: 15; D: .; V: TRBV7-8; J: TRBJ2-4; DNA: TGTGCCAGCAGCAGAGACAGACTAGCCAAAAACATTCAGTACTTC; CDR3: CASSRDRLAKNIQYF
size: many; length: 13; D: .; V: TRBV18; J: TRBJ2-1; DNA: TGTGCCAGCTCACCAGGTCACGGGAATGAGCAGTTCTTC; CDR3: CASSPGHGNEQFF
size: many; length: 15; D: .; V: TRBV7-9; J: TRBJ2-5; DNA: TGTGCCAGCAGCCCAGGGGCCACGTTAAGGGAGACCCAGTACTTC; CDR3: CASSPGATLRETQYF
size: many; length: 12; D: .; V: TRBV6-1; J: TRBJ2-1; DNA: TGTGCCAGCAGTCGCGATAATAATGAGCAGTTCTTC; CDR3: CASSRDNNEQFF
size: .; length: 14; D: .; V: TRBV3-1; J: TRBJ2-1; DNA: TGTTCCAGCATCCAAGATCGGGGCCTCGGGGAGCAGTTCTTC; CDR3: CSSIQDRGLGEQFF
size: .; length: 14; D: .; V: TRBV6-2/TRBV6-3; J: TRBJ1-2; DNA: TGTGCCAGCACCCACGGAACAGGGATTGATGGCTACACCTTC; CDR3: CASTHGTGIDGYTF
size: .; length: 15; D: .; V: TRBV12-3/TRBV12-4; J: TRBJ1-5; DNA: TGTGCCAGCAGTTTAAGGGCAGAGAGTAATCAGCCCCAGCATTTT; CDR3: CASSLRAESNQPQHF
size: few; length: 16; D: .; V: TRBV6-4; J: TRBJ2-3; DNA: TGTGCCAGCAGTGAGACCCCCAGCGGTCTCACATATACGCATTATTTT; CDR3: CASSETPSGLTYTHYF
size: many; length: 14; D: TRBD1; V: TRBV30; J: TRBJ1-6; DNA: TGTGCCTGGAGTGCGGGACAGGGATTTTCACCCCTCCACTTT; CDR3: CAWSAGQGFSPLHF
size: .; length: 17; D: .; V: TRBV9; J: TRBJ2-1; DNA: TGTGCCAGCAGCCCTTCCAGAGGGGGGCCTACCTACAATGAGCAGTTCTTC; CDR3: CASSPSRGGPTYNEQFF
size: many; length: 16; D: .; V: TRBV19; J: TRBJ2-1; DNA: TGTGCCAGTAGTATAGGGCCCAGGGGTGGGTACAATGAGCAGTTCTTC; CDR3: CASSIGPRGGYNEQFF
size: many; length: 12; D: .; V: TRBV20-1; J: TRBJ1-4; DNA: TGCAGTGCTAGATTATCGGACAGAAAACTGTTTTTT; CDR3: CSARLSDRKLFF
size: many; length: 15; D: TRBD1; V: TRBV9; J: TRBJ2-4; DNA: TGTGCCAGCAGCCCCGGGACAGGGGGTTCTAACATTCAGTACTTC; CDR3: CASSPGTGGSNIQYF
size: many; length: 15; D: TRBD2; V: TRBV12-3/TRBV12-4; J: TRBJ2-4; DNA: TGTGCCAGCAGTTTGGGGCGGGGGGGCTCGAACATTCAGTACTTC; CDR3: CASSLGRGGSNIQYF
size: many; length: 15; D: .; V: TRBV5-6; J: TRBJ2-1; DNA: TGTGCCAGCAGAATTTCCTTGGGGTCACCCAATGAGCAGTTCTTC; CDR3: CASRISLGSPNEQFF
size: .; length: 17; D: .; V: TRBV7-6; J: TRBJ2-6; DNA: TGTGCCAGCAGCCCGAGGACAGTTGTTTCTGGGGCCAACGTCCTGACTTTC; CDR3: CASSPRTVVSGANVLTF
size: once; length: 15; D: TRBD2; V: TRBV7-2; J: TRBJ2-1; DNA: TGTGCCAGCAGCTTAGCATTGACTAGCAAAAATGAGCAGTTCTTC; CDR3: CASSLALTSKNEQFF
size: many; length: 18; D: TRBD1; V: TRBV4-1; J: TRBJ1-3; DNA: TGCGCCAGCAGCCCGGTCCCGGGACAGGGGAGCTCTGGAAACACCATATATTTT; CDR3: CASSPVPGQGSSGNTIYF
size: once; length: 15; D: .; V: TRBV20-1; J: TRBJ1-4; DNA: TGCAGGGGGGAGGTGATTATAGTGCGAGGTGAAAAACTGTTTTTT; CDR3: CRGEVIIVRGEKLFF
size: .; length: 15; D: TRBD1; V: TRBV30; J: TRBJ2-2; DNA: TGTGCCTGGAGCTTCGACAGGGGGCGCACCGGGGAGCTGTTTTTT; CDR3: CAWSFDRGRTGELFF
size: many; length: 16; D: .; V: TRBV4-2; J: TRBJ1-2; DNA: TGTGCCAGCAGCCGCTTTTTTACAGGGAAAGACTATGGCTGCACCTTC; CDR3: CASSRFFTGKDYGCTF
size: .; length: 13; D: TRBD2; V: TRBV30; J: TRBJ2-5; DNA: TGCGCCTTGACTAGCGGGGGAGGAGAGACCCAGTACTTC; CDR3: CALTSGGGETQYF
size: .; length: 15; D: TRBD2; V: TRBV5-1; J: TRBJ2-3; DNA: TGCGCCAGCAGCTTTCCCGGGGGGTACACAGATACGCAGTATTTT; CDR3: CASSFPGGYTDTQYF
size: many; length: 18; D: TRBD1; V: TRBV19; J: TRBJ1-5; DNA: TGTGCCAGTCGACCCGCTGTTTTTGCTACAGGGGTGGGTCAGCCCCAGCATTTT; CDR3: CASRPAVFATGVGQPQHF
size: .; length: 13; D: .; V: TRBV6-1; J: TRBJ2-1; DNA: TGTGCCAGCACACGACAGGGAGGAAATGAGCAGTGCTTC; CDR3: CASTRQGGNEQCF
size: medium-sized; length: 15; D: TRBD2; V: TRBV6-2/TRBV6-3; J: TRBJ2-1; DNA: TGTGCCAGCAGTTACTCTAGCGGGAGTAGGAATGAGCAGTTCTTC; CDR3: CASSYSSGSRNEQFF
size: many; length: 14; D: .; V: TRBV5-8; J: TRBJ1-1; DNA: TGTGCCAGCAGCCCACAGCTTATGAACACTGAAGCTTTCTTT; CDR3: CASSPQLMNTEAFF
size: .; length: 15; D: .; V: TRBV20-1; J: TRBJ2-7; DNA: TGCAGTGCTAGAGTGGAGCGGTGGCCTTCCTACGAGCAGTACTTC; CDR3: CSARVERWPSYEQYF
size: .; length: 14; D: .; V: TRBV30; J: TRBJ2-7; DNA: TGTGCCTGGAGCAACCTACAGGCGCCCTACGAGCAGTACTTC; CDR3: CAWSNLQAPYEQYF